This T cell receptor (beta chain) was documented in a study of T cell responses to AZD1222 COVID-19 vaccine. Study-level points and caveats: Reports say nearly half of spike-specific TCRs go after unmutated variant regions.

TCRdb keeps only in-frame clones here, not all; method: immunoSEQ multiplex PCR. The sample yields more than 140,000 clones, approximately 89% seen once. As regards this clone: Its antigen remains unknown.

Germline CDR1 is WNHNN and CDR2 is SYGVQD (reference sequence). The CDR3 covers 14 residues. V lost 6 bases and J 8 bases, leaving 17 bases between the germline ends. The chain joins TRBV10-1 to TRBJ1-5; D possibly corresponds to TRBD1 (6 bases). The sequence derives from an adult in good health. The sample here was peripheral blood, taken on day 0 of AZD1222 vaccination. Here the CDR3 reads CASRGGTGLEPQHF. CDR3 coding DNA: TGCGCCAGCAGAGGGGGGACCGGCCTCGAGCCCCAGCATTTT.